This note documents a single T cell receptor (beta chain) sequence. Germline V gene sequence: CDR1 MNHEY, CDR2 SMNVEV (reference sequence). The trim removed 2 bases at V and 6 bases at J, leaving 6 bases unmatched. This CDR3 contains 16 residues. The data stem from a study of blood T cell repertoires in COVID-19. Study-wide background: The study drew acute and convalescent COVID-19 samples from the United States, Italy and Spain. T cells, B-cell-depleted T cells, or PBMCs provided the cDNA or gDNA that served as material.

In the original analysis: Estimates of nucleated cell counts were drawn from the amplification of reference gene primers. Some clones are missing from TCRdb's copy, which holds only in-frame ones; the method was immunoSEQ multiplex PCR. From that table come the V and J calls and clone size; the DNA was used to work out D and trimming. The table lists approximately 53,000 clones, 85% to 95% of them singletons. Sequences were obtained from peripheral blood. This chain links TRBV27 with TRBJ1-6; 8 nucleotides agree with TRBD1. The sequence was obtained from a woman aged 80 or over with acute or convalescent COVID-19. CDR3 in DNA: TGTGCCAGCAGTTTAATACCACAGGGGGGTAATTCACCCCTCCACTTT. This codes for CASSLIPQGGNSPLHF.